This entry lists 21 T cell receptor beta chains sequenced from one sample in a study of human T cells and chemical hapten exposure. Specified time point: patch test 1, 2 weeks after DPC sensitization. Treatment here: therapeutic diphenylcyclopropenone sensitization with weekly scalp DPC. TCRdb passed the RACE reads through MiXCR, listing each CDR3 protein once. The sample holds tens of thousands of distinct CDR3 sequences, 7% to 8% seen once. Material: whole blood, obtained in connection with sensitization to the hapten diphenylcyclopropenone (DPC). These receptors all come from a woman aged 25 to 45 with alopecia areata. Some clones in this sample may be carry-over from other donors' samples.

This clonotype was seen a handful of times. The chain links TRBV7-2 to TRBJ1-6; perhaps TRBD1 as D (6 bases). Trimming pared 5 bases from V and 7 bases from J, leaving 15 bases between. CDR1 is SGHTA, CDR2 FQGNSA, per germline. The CDR3 is made up of 15 amino acids. The CDR3, as DNA: TGTGCCAGCAGCCCCGTGGGGGCACAGAATTCACCCCTCCACTTT. It encodes CASSPVGAQNSPLHF.

The rearrangement links TRBV19 to TRBJ1-5; D possibly corresponds to TRBD1 (5 bases). This CDR3 is built from 15 residues. Trimming removed 0 bases from V and 4 bases from J, with 10 bases in between. CDR1 LNHDA and CDR2 SQIVND come from the germline V gene (reference sequence). The CDR3 is CASSIDGGVNQPQHF. The DNA for the CDR3 is TGTGCCAGTAGTATAGATGGGGGTGTGAATCAGCCCCAGCATTTT.

This clonotype was seen many times. The V gene is TRBV20-1, the J gene TRBJ2-3, with D uncertain. CDR3 length: 10 amino acids. The germline V gene encodes CDR1 DFQATT and CDR2 SNEGSKA (reference sequence). The ends were cut back, 5 bases at V and 3 bases at J, with 3 bases in the middle. In DNA, the CDR3 is TGCAGTGCTTGGACAGATACGCAGTATTTT. Its translation: CSAWTDTQYF.

This clonotype was found many times. The V gene is TRBV20-1, the J gene TRBJ2-7; D is uncertain. This CDR3 has 13 residues. Trimming removed 0 bases from V and 3 bases from J, with 9 bases in between. The germline gives CDR1 DFQATT, CDR2 SNEGSKA (reference sequence). CDR3 nucleotides: TGCAGTGCTAGAGATCGAAACAGCTACGAGCAGTACTTC. Translating it yields CSARDRNSYEQYF.

This clonotype was seen only a few times. This chain links TRBV7-9 with TRBJ1-1, with 11 bases lining up with TRBD1. The CDR3 loop spans 14 amino acids. Germline CDR1 SEHNR, CDR2 FQNEAQ (reference sequence). V shed 5 bases and J 5 bases; nucleotides not matched to a gene: 4. The CDR3 region has the DNA TGTGCCAGCAGCCCGGACAGGGGGCTGACTGAAGCTTTCTTT. Translation: CASSPDRGLTEAFF. The full variable domain, its missing parts supplied by reference TRBV7-9 and TRBJ1-1, is DTGVSQNPRHKITKRGQNVTFRCDPISEHNRLYWYRQTLGQGPEFLTYFQNEAQLEKSRLLSDRFSAERPKGSFSTLEIQRTEQGDSAMYLCASSPDRGLTEAFFGQGTRLTVV.

This clonotype has at least ten counts. In nucleotides, the CDR3 is TGTGCCAGCAGCTTTTCAGGGGGCACAGATACGCAGTATTTT. The encoded protein is CASSFSGGTDTQYF. The chain combines TRBV7-8 with TRBJ2-3; maybe TRBD1 (6 bases). Germline V gene sequence: CDR1 SGHVS, CDR2 FQNEAQ. This CDR3 is built from 14 residues. Trimming left V 3 bases short and J 1 base short, with 8 bases between.

At least ten counts were recorded for this clonotype. V usage is TRBV7-3 and J usage is TRBJ1-1; D not resolved. This CDR3 spans 14 amino acids. The V end was cut by 1 base, the J end by 3 bases, with 9 bases between. Germline CDR1 SGHTA, CDR2 FQGTGA. The CDR3 here is CASSLKGADTEAFF. The CDR3 bases are TGTGCCAGCAGCTTAAAGGGCGCCGACACTGAAGCTTTCTTT.

This clonotype was counted ten times or more. This chain joins TRBV18 and TRBJ2-1; D might be TRBD1 (6 bases). The CDR3 is 15 amino acids. V was trimmed by 0 bases and J by 10 bases, leaving 16 bases between them. Per the germline V gene, CDR1 is KGHSH and CDR2 is LQKENI. The CDR3 DNA is TGTGCCAGCTCACCACCTACCGGGACAACCCGGGAGCAGTTCTTC. Its translation is CASSPPTGTTREQFF.

This clonotype was found many times. The chain links TRBV3-1 to TRBJ2-2, with 10 bases identical to TRBD2. J lost 6 bases, V lost 3 bases, and 1 base had no gene match. The CDR3 loop spans 14 amino acids. The V gene's germline CDR1 is LGHDT and CDR2 YNNKEL (reference sequence). This CDR3 is CASSQSGGAGELFF. CDR3 DNA sequence: TGTGCCAGCAGCCAGAGCGGGGGGGCCGGGGAGCTGTTTTTT.

V is TRBV30 and J is TRBJ1-2, with TRBD1 matching 9 bases. V dropped 5 bases and J dropped 6; count of bases not matched to a gene: 10. The CDR3 consists of 14 residues. Germline lookup yields CDR1 GTSNPN and CDR2 SVGIG (reference sequence). The CDR3 region is CAWGTGGRVDGYTF. DNA of the CDR3: TGTGCCTGGGGAACAGGGGGCCGGGTGGATGGCTACACCTTC.

The gene calls are TRBV20-1 and TRBJ2-5; D unresolved. Between the trimmed V and J ends, which lost 2 bases and 3 bases, there was a span of 7 bases. This CDR3 has 12 amino acids. Germline CDR1 DFQATT, CDR2 SNEGSKA (reference sequence). Here the CDR3 reads CSARFVEETQYF. CDR3 sequence (DNA): TGCAGTGCTAGATTTGTAGAAGAGACCCAGTACTTC.

This clonotype was picked up a small number of times. This chain connects TRBV7-2 to TRBJ2-3; 11 positions agree with TRBD2. The CDR3 sequence is 15 residues long. V dropped 3 bases and J dropped 7; count of bases not matched to a gene: 6. The germline V gene has CDR1 SGHTA and CDR2 FQGNSA. The CDR3 reads CASSFQTSGEYTQYF. CDR3 nucleotides: TGTGCCAGCAGCTTCCAGACTAGCGGGGAATATACGCAGTATTTT. Full variable domain (outside the CDR3, taken from reference TRBV7-2 and TRBJ2-3): GAGVSQSPSNKVTEKGKDVELRCDPISGHTALYWYRQSLGQGLEFLIYFQGNSAPDKSGLPSDRFSAERTGGSVSTLTIQRTQQEDSAVYLCASSFQTSGEYTQYFGPGTRLTVL.

As to this clonotype: It may be a read error: a sequence one base away is much more abundant. The chain has TRBV6-1 and TRBJ1-1, with 7 nucleotides matching TRBD1. Looked up from germline, CDR1 is MNHNS and CDR2 is SASEGT. The CDR3 loop spans 16 amino acids. CDR3 protein: CAGSLQGFFANTEAFF. The CDR3 DNA is TGTGCCGGCAGTTTACAGGGGTTTTTTGCCAACACTGAAGCTTTCTTT.

A word on this clonotype: A single base separates this from a much larger clone, so it may be a read error. The V and J genes are TRBV7-9 and TRBJ2-1, with TRBD2 as a possible D gene (7 bases). The CDR3 consists of 16 residues. Germline values: CDR1 SEHNR, CDR2 FQNEAQ (reference sequence). The CDR3 DNA is TGTGCCAGCAGCTTAGTCGGGGGGACATCCTACAATGAGAAGTTCTTC. Translating gives CASSLVGGTSYNEKFF. The entire variable domain, with the rest obtained from reference TRBV7-9 and TRBJ2-1, is as follows: DTGVSQNPRHKITKRGQNVTFRCDPISEHNRLYWYRQTLGQGPEFLTYFQNEAQLEKSRLLSDRFSAERPKGSFSTLEIQRTEQGDSAMYLCASSLVGGTSYNEKFFGPGTRLTVL.

The chain recombines TRBV27 with TRBJ2-7; tentatively, D is TRBD1 or TRBD2 (6 bases each). CDR1 is MNHEY and CDR2 is SMNVEV in the germline V gene (reference sequence). This CDR3 is built from 14 residues. V lost 6 bases and J lost 7, with 19 bases in between. The CDR3: CASSRTAAGWEQYF. In nucleotides, the CDR3 is TGTGCCAGCAGCCGGACAGCCGCGGGGTGGGAGCAGTACTTC.

Many counts were recorded for this clonotype. The V and J genes are TRBV7-2 and TRBJ2-3; TRBD2 matches 7 bases. In germline, CDR1 is SGHTA, CDR2 FQGNSA. J lost 14 bases, V lost 1 base, and 12 bases had no gene match. This CDR3 has 14 amino acids. DNA for the CDR3: TGTGCCAGCAGCTTAGAGGTGGGGGGGTCCCAGGGGTATTTT. The encoded protein is CASSLEVGGSQGYF.

At least ten counts were recorded for this clonotype. The chain is built from TRBV27 and TRBJ2-7; TRBD1 might be the D (6 bases). Germline loops: CDR1 MNHEY, CDR2 SMNVEV (reference sequence). Trimming removed 3 bases at V and 2 bases at J, with 8 bases between. The CDR3 extends over 13 amino acids. The CDR3 coding sequence is TGTGCCAGCAGTTTTGCAGGGGCCTACGAGCAGTACTTC. The encoded protein is CASSFAGAYEQYF.

V is TRBV27 and J is TRBJ1-6; D ambiguous. Trimming stripped 5 bases from V and 5 bases from J, with 16 bases between. This CDR3 contains 16 residues. Germline assignment: CDR1 MNHEY and CDR2 SMNVEV (reference sequence). The CDR3 loop is CASSQVGVGNNSPLHF. As DNA, the CDR3 is TGTGCCAGCAGTCAAGTTGGGGTCGGGAATAATTCACCCCTCCACTTT.

This clonotype has at least ten counts. This chain uses TRBV12-3 or TRBV12-4 with TRBJ2-7; possible D gene TRBD1, 6 bases. V gave up 5 bases and J gave up 3 bases, with 14 bases separating them. The CDR3 contains 14 residues. The CDR3 DNA is TGTGCCAGCAGTCTGGGACAACGATACTACGAGCAGTACTTC. The encoded protein is CASSLGQRYYEQYF.

The chain employs TRBV20-1 and TRBJ1-6; 7 bases align to TRBD1. The CDR3 covers 15 residues. CDR1 is DFQATT and CDR2 is SNEGSKA in the germline V gene (reference sequence). Trimming cost V 5 bases and J 9 bases; bases outside gene matches: 13. As DNA, the CDR3 is TGCAGTGCTCCTACTCCCGGGACAGAGAGTTCACCCCTCCACTTT. This translates into CSAPTPGTESSPLHF.

This clonotype was counted ten times or more. The chain joins TRBV2 to TRBJ1-2, with D possibly matching TRBD1 (5 bases). Trimming left V 5 bases short and J 1 base short, with 8 bases between. The CDR3 covers 13 residues. CDR1 and CDR2 (germline): SNHLY, FYNNEI. CDR3 in DNA: TGTGCCAGCAGTCCGGGGGGTAACTATGGCTACACCTTC. Amino acid sequence: CASSPGGNYGYTF.